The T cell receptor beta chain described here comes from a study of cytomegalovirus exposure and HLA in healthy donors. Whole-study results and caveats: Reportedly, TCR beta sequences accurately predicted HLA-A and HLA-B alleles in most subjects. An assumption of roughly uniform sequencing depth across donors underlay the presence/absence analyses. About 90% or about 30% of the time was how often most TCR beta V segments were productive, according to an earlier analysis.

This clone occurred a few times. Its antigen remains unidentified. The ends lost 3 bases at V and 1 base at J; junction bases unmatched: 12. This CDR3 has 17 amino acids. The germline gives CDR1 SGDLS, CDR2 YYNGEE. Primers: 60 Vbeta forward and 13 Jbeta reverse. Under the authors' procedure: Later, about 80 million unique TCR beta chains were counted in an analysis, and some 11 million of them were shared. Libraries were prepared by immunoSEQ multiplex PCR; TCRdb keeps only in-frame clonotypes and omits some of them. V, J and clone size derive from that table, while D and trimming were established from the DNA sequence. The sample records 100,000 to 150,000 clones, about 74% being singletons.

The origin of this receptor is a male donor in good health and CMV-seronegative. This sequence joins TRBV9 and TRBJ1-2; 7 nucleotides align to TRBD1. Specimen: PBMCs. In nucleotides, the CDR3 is TGTGCCAGCAGCGGTAGTCGTTCTAGGGACAGTAACTATGGCTACACCTTC. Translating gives CASSGSRSRDSNYGYTF.